Listed below are T cell receptor beta chains from one sample, sequenced in a study of blood T cell repertoires in COVID-19. TCRdb keeps only in-frame clones here, not all; method: immunoSEQ multiplex PCR. Of some 120,000 clones listed, more than 75% were seen once; the top ten hold 1.1% to 1.5%. The sample comprised peripheral blood. All receptors derive from a middle-aged man with acute or convalescent COVID-19. Each CDR3 is given with its conserved first and last residue. A D gene is named only where the DNA matches it firmly. Size is omitted from some rows. Given values are once, few, many or a class for expanded clones.

CDR3 protein,CDR3 DNA,J gene,D gene,clone size,V gene
CASSLGWGVSETQYF,TGTGCCAGCAGCTTAGGCTGGGGGGTGTCGGAGACCCAGTACTTC,TRBJ2-5,-,-,TRBV7-2
CASTHGTSGGDEQFF,TGTGCCAGCACCCACGGGACTAGCGGGGGGGATGAGCAGTTCTTC,TRBJ2-1,TRBD2,few,TRBV2
CASSSLTGFYEQYF,TGTGCCAGCAGCTCCCTCACAGGGTTCTACGAGCAGTACTTC,TRBJ2-7,-,-,TRBV7-2
CASSLGASYNEQFF,TGTGCCAGCAGTCTGGGGGCCAGCTACAATGAGCAGTTCTTC,TRBJ2-1,-,-,TRBV6-5
CASSLATGFATGELFF,TGCGCCAGCAGCTTGGCGACAGGGTTCGCCACCGGGGAGCTGTTTTTT,TRBJ2-2,TRBD1,-,TRBV5-1
CASRFGDRGGYTEAFF,TGTGCCAGCAGATTTGGTGACAGGGGAGGATACACTGAAGCTTTCTTT,TRBJ1-1,TRBD1,-,TRBV3-1/TRBV3-2
CASSLEVLETQYF,TGTGCCAGCAGCTTGGAGGTTTTAGAGACCCAGTACTTC,TRBJ2-5,-,-,TRBV7-2
CASSLSIVALYNEQFF,TGTGCCAGCAGTTTATCGATTGTGGCTCTCTACAATGAGCAGTTCTTC,TRBJ2-1,-,once,TRBV27
CASSHTSGGGNEQFF,TGTGCCAGCAGCCACACTAGCGGGGGCGGGAATGAGCAGTTCTTC,TRBJ2-1,TRBD2,few,TRBV7-2
CASSPKPLQGTGANVLTF,TGTGCCAGCAGCCCCAAACCACTTCAGGGAACTGGGGCCAACGTCCTGACTTTC,TRBJ2-6,-,-,TRBV7-6
CASSSPGNEQFF,TGTGCCAGCAGCTCGCCGGGGAATGAGCAGTTCTTC,TRBJ2-1,-,-,TRBV7-9
CASRDLGLADQETQYF,TGCGCCAGCAGGGACCTAGGACTAGCGGATCAAGAGACCCAGTACTTC,TRBJ2-5,TRBD2,-,TRBV10-1
CASSERLAESYEQYF,TGCGCCAGCAGCGAGAGGCTAGCGGAATCCTACGAGCAGTACTTC,TRBJ2-7,TRBD2,-,TRBV4-3
CASSIAGSYNEKLFF,TGTGCCAGTAGTATTGCGGGCAGCTATAATGAAAAACTGTTTTTT,TRBJ1-4,-,-,TRBV19
CASSLGSLGAEQFF,TGTGCCAGCAGCTTAGGTTCTCTAGGTGCAGAGCAGTTCTTC,TRBJ2-1,-,-,TRBV7-9
CASSRLAGMNTGELFF,TGCGCCAGCAGCCGACTAGCGGGAATGAACACCGGGGAGCTGTTTTTT,TRBJ2-2,TRBD2,few,TRBV10-1
CAISDLGLASNEQFF,TGTGCCATCAGTGACCTTGGACTAGCTTCCAATGAGCAGTTCTTC,TRBJ2-1,TRBD2,-,TRBV10-3